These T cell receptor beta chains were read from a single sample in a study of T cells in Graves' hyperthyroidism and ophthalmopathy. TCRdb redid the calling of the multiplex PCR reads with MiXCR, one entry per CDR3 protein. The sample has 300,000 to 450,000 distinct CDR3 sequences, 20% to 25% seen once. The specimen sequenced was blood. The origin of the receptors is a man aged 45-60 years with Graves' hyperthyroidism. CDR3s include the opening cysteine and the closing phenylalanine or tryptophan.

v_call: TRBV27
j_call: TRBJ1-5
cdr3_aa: CASSFASSNQPQHF

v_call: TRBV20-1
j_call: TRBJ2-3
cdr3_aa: CSARDGGDPDTQYF

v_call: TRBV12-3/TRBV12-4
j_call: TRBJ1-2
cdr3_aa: CASSQTVYYGYTF

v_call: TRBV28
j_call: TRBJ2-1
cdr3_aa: CASSKGLAGGNEQFF

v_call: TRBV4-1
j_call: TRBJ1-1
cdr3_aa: CASSQAQGTLGTTEAFF

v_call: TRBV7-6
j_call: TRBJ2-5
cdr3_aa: CASTLSAGGETQYF

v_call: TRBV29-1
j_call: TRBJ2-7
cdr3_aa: CSDRDRGLYEQYF

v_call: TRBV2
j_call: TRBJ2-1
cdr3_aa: CASRRSDGSYNEQFF

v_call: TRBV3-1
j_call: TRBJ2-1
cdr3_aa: CASSQGPYNEQFF

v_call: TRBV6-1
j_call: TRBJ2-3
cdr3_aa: CASRAVGGADTQYF

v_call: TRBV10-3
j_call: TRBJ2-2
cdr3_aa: CATGLAAGELFF

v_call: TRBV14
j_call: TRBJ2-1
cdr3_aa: CASSYTLASGKYNEQFF